The 20 T cell receptor beta chains presented below share a single source sample, sequenced in a study of T cell responses to AZD1222 COVID-19 vaccine. Here immunoSEQ multiplex PCR was the method, and the copy in TCRdb shows in-frame clones only, minus some. The sample carries some 180,000 clones, roughly 91% recorded once. This specimen was peripheral blood, taken 28 days after the second dose of the MenACWY control vaccine. Receptor source: an adult who received the MenACWY meningococcal vaccine as a control.

The chain carries TRBV27 and TRBJ1-5, with unresolved D. Trimming left V 3 bases short and J 0 bases short, with 12 bases between. Germline V gives CDR1 MNHEY, CDR2 SMNVEV (reference sequence). The CDR3 runs 16 residues. The CDR3 is CASSFGGAASNQPQHF. In DNA, the CDR3 is TGTGCCAGCAGTTTTGGCGGAGCGGCTAGCAATCAGCCCCAGCATTTT.

The chain links TRBV27 to TRBJ1-1, with D possibly TRBD1 on 6 matching bases. CDR3 length: 14 residues. Germline V gene lookup returns CDR1 MNHEY and CDR2 SMNVEV (reference sequence). V was clipped by 7 bases and J by 5 bases, with 17 bases between them. The CDR3 region is CASTTVGGWTEAFF. The CDR3 nucleotides read TGTGCCAGCACGACGGTGGGGGGCTGGACTGAAGCTTTCTTT.

V gene TRBV4-1 combines with J gene TRBJ1-2, with D possibly being TRBD1 (5 bases). V lost 0 bases and J lost 6, with 11 bases in between. The CDR3 sequence is 14 residues long. Germline values: CDR1 MGHRA, CDR2 YSYEKL. In DNA, the CDR3 is TGCGCCAGCAGCCAAGACAGGGAGGTAGATGGCTACACCTTC. It is translated as CASSQDREVDGYTF.

The V call is TRBV11-2, the J call TRBJ2-7; D not certain. This CDR3 has 15 amino acids. Per the germline V gene, CDR1 is SGHAT and CDR2 is FQNNGV. V was shortened by 4 bases and J by 0 bases, with 13 bases between the two germline ends. This CDR3 reads CASSSFRQISYEQYF. The CDR3 DNA is TGTGCCAGCAGCTCATTCAGGCAGATCTCCTACGAGCAGTACTTC.

The genes are TRBV4-1 and TRBJ2-2; the D is unclear. Trimming took 1 base from V and 0 from J, leaving 6 bases between them. The CDR3 has 15 amino acids. From germline, CDR1 is MGHRA and CDR2 YSYEKL. CDR3 loop: CASSQGRTNTGELFF. The CDR3 bases are TGCGCCAGCAGCCAAGGACGGACGAACACCGGGGAGCTGTTTTTT.

The chain is built from TRBV19 and TRBJ1-6; 7 bases agree with TRBD1. CDR3 length: 13 residues. V shed 11 bases and J 5 bases; nucleotides not matched to a gene: 6. CDR1 and CDR2 (germline): LNHDA, SQIVND (reference sequence). This CDR3 reads CASWDSHNSPLHF. In DNA form, the CDR3 reads TGTGCCTCCTGGGACAGTCATAATTCACCCCTCCACTTT.

The rearrangement uses TRBV10-2 and TRBJ1-1, with D possibly matching TRBD1 (6 bases). The CDR3 extends over 16 amino acids. The V and J ends lost 4 bases and 7 bases respectively, with 22 bases between them. Germline V gene data show CDR1 as WSHSY and CDR2 as SAAADI. The CDR3 region has the DNA TGCGCCAGCAGTGGCCAGGGACAACCGATAGTCATTGAAGCTTTCTTT. Translated: CASSGQGQPIVIEAFF.

The V call is TRBV27, the J call TRBJ2-1, with 10 bases identical to TRBD1. Looked up from germline, CDR1 is MNHEY and CDR2 is SMNVEV (reference sequence). After removal of 8 bases from V and 6 bases from J, the junction contained 4 bases not matched to a gene. The CDR3 consists of 13 residues. The CDR3 region has the DNA TGTGCCAGCCCGGGACAGGGGTTCAATGAGCAGTTCTTC. Protein: CASPGQGFNEQFF.

CDR3 protein: CASSYRGEGPTQYF. The CDR3, as DNA: TGTGCCAGCAGTTACCGGGGGGAGGGCCCGACCCAGTACTTC. The J gene is TRBJ2-5, the V gene TRBV6-7; 7 bases line up with TRBD2. Being an ORF, TRBV6-7 has a function that is uncertain. The V segment lost 2 bases and the J segment 7 bases; nucleotides outside the gene matches: 7. CDR3 length: 14 residues.

The V gene is TRBV18, the J gene TRBJ2-3; a possible D gene is TRBD2 (6 bases). The CDR3 covers 15 residues. Germline CDR1 reads KGHSH; CDR2 reads LQKENI. Trimming took off 2 bases at V and 2 bases at J, with 11 bases between the two ends. CDR3 nucleotides: TGTGCCAGCTCACCATATGGCGGGGACACAGATACGCAGTATTTT. Translation: CASSPYGGDTDTQYF.

This sequence joins TRBV2 and TRBJ2-2; the D gene could be TRBD1 or TRBD2 (5 bases each). The V gene's germline CDR1 is SNHLY and CDR2 FYNNEI. The CDR3 sequence is 18 residues long. Trimming shortened V by 7 bases and J by 0 bases, and 21 bases separated the two germline ends. DNA of the CDR3: TGTGCCAGCACTCTACTCGGGGTAGGGACGGCGAACACCGGGGAGCTGTTTTTT. Translating gives CASTLLGVGTANTGELFF.

The chain combines TRBV19 with TRBJ1-5; TRBD1 agrees at 8 bases. V lost 6 bases and J lost 1; bases outside the gene matches: 2. Looked up from germline, CDR1 is LNHDA and CDR2 is SQIVND (reference sequence). The CDR3 loop spans 14 amino acids. The CDR3 nucleotides read TGTGCCAGTAGGGACAGGGCAAGCAATCAGCCCCAGCATTTT. Translated, it gives CASRDRASNQPQHF.

In DNA, the CDR3 is TGTGCCAGCAGCTCCGGTGGGTCTAACACCGGGGAGCTGTTTTTT. Protein product: CASSSGGSNTGELFF. The chain combines TRBV11-3 with TRBJ2-2; D is undetermined. Trimming pared 4 bases from V and 2 bases from J, leaving 11 bases between. The CDR3 length is 15 residues. CDR1 is SGHNT and CDR2 is YENEEA in the germline V gene.

The V and J genes are TRBV7-2 and TRBJ1-4, with unresolved D. The CDR3 loop spans 15 amino acids. Germline CDR1 and CDR2: SGHTA and FQGNSA. Trimming left V 2 bases short and J 3 bases short, with 10 bases between. The CDR3 here is CASSLMGVSNEKLFF. The CDR3 nucleotides read TGTGCCAGCAGCTTAATGGGCGTATCTAATGAAAAACTGTTTTTT.

The rearrangement joins TRBV19 to TRBJ1-2; no definite D call. Looked up from germline, CDR1 is LNHDA and CDR2 is SQIVND (reference sequence). Trimming cost V 7 bases and J 3 bases, with 12 bases left between them. CDR3 length: 13 amino acids. Written as DNA, the CDR3 is TGTGCCAGTAAGGTCGGGCAGGACTATGGCTACACCTTC. This translates into CASKVGQDYGYTF.

The chain uses TRBV19 and TRBJ1-1; unclear D gene. V dropped 2 bases and J dropped 0 bases, with 10 bases sitting between them. The CDR3 extends over 15 amino acids. Germline V gene data show CDR1 as LNHDA and CDR2 as SQIVND (reference sequence). For the CDR3, the DNA is TGTGCCAGTAGTATACGGACGGTGATGAACACTGAAGCTTTCTTT. Translated: CASSIRTVMNTEAFF.

V is TRBV30 and J is TRBJ1-1; D gene unclear. This CDR3 spans 16 amino acids. Germline assignment: CDR1 GTSNPN and CDR2 SVGIG (reference sequence). Trimming took off 2 bases at V and 2 bases at J, with 18 bases between the two ends. Here the CDR3 DNA reads TGTGCCTGGAGTCCCGGGATCCAACGACGTAACACTGAAGCTTTCTTT. As protein: CAWSPGIQRRNTEAFF.

The CDR3 sequence is CASSTPSYEQYF. The CDR3 coding sequence is TGTGCCAGCTCAACCCCCTCCTACGAGCAGTACTTC. The chain is built from TRBV18 and TRBJ2-7; D is unclear. V shed 5 bases and J shed 0 bases, with 5 bases lying between them. The CDR3 has 12 residues. The germline CDR1 and CDR2 sequences are KGHSH and LQKENI.

V usage is TRBV6-2 or TRBV6-3 and J usage is TRBJ2-5; 7 bases agree with TRBD1. With V trimmed by 6 bases and J by 4 bases, 11 bases remained unmatched. The CDR3 has 15 residues. The germline CDR1 and CDR2 sequences are MNHEY and SVGEGT. This CDR3 is CASSPTGIWRETQYF. In nucleotides, the CDR3 is TGTGCCAGCAGCCCGACAGGGATTTGGCGAGAGACCCAGTACTTC.

This chain uses TRBV6-2 or TRBV6-3 with TRBJ1-5; D gene uncertain. The V end was cut by 2 bases, the J end by 12 bases, with 8 bases between. This CDR3 is built from 11 residues. Per the germline V gene, CDR1 is MNHEY and CDR2 is SVGEGT. The chain's CDR3 is CASSYGPYQHF. In DNA form, the CDR3 reads TGTGCCAGCAGTTACGGTCCTTACCAGCATTTT.